The entry that follows covers one T cell receptor (beta chain) sequence. The antigen is undetermined. The sample is drawn from a study of T cell repertoires in cytomegalovirus infection. Germline values: CDR1 SNHLY, CDR2 FYNNEI. This CDR3 has 14 residues. Trimming pared 5 bases from V and 0 bases from J, leaving 11 bases between. TCRdb ran MiXCR on the reads and lists one entry per CDR3 protein. Altogether some 800,000 distinct CDR3 sequences are present, around a third being singletons, with the ten largest covering under 15%. The chain uses TRBV2 and TRBJ2-7; a possible D gene is TRBD1 (5 bases). This clonotype was obtained from a human donor in good health (CMV status not recorded). Some clones in this sample may be carry-over from other donors' samples. Sequencing was performed on cultured CD8+ T cells from PBMCs, taken from culture after CMV antigen stimulation. This CDR3 reads CASSHRGLSYEQYF. Written as DNA, the CDR3 is TGTGCCAGCAGTCATAGGGGCCTCTCCTACGAGCAGTACTTC.